The text below deals with one T cell receptor beta chain. What it recognizes is unknown. Sample time point: pre-treatment sample, taken before nivolumab and TIL therapy. The tumor samples were excised metastases, mostly pleural nodules or supraclavicular lymph nodes. Patients then received nivolumab; progressors got lymphodepletion, TIL and IL-2. The data are from a study of TIL therapy for anti-PD-1-resistant metastatic lung cancer. Study information: Tumors carried a median about 1.6 non-synonymous mutations per megabase. Study-wide findings and caveats: Patients were highly selected, enriched for treatment-naive, never-smoker and oncogene-addicted cases. Many TIL product clones were absent from baseline tumor, suggesting clonal contraction.

In germline, CDR1 is SGDLS, CDR2 YYNGEE. V trimming: 3 bases; J trimming: 5 bases; junction bases outside the gene matches: 11. This CDR3 is 16 amino acids long. The immunoSEQ assay was v3. The assay was immunoSEQ multiplex PCR, and TCRdb's table has in-frame clones only and misses some. Here the sample spans approximately 87,000 clones, roughly 65% being singletons. The material sequenced was tumor tissue, taken at baseline. The clonotype comes from a person aged 25-80 years with non-small cell lung cancer. The rearrangement links TRBV9 to TRBJ1-1, with 9 bases fitting TRBD1. The CDR3 sequence is CASSADEQGASTEAFF. CDR3 nucleotides: TGTGCCAGCAGCGCCGACGAACAGGGGGCGAGTACTGAAGCTTTCTTT.